This T cell receptor beta chain derives from a study of vaccination effects on CD4 cells after COVID-19 (dated by TCRdb to the early 2020s). Some background on the complete study: Each participant got two doses of an mRNA SARS-CoV-2 vaccine, either BNT162b2 or mRNA-1273. Pre-vaccine samples were drawn from two convalescent patients 16 days and one week before the first dose, at 142 and 148 days after COVID-19 diagnosis. The study compared SARS-CoV-2 spike-specific CD4+ TCR repertoires before and after mRNA vaccination in COVID-19 convalescent patients and infection-naive vaccine recipients. Altogether, around 11 COVID-19 convalescent patients and a few SARS-CoV-2-naive healthy vaccine recipients made up the full study. In the study, cultures from other donors were sequenced using the Oncomine TCR Beta short-read assay on an Illumina iSeq 100.

The library was prepared using the immunoSEQ multiplex PCR assay. DNA from the CD4+ T cells that had been cultured and isolated underwent TCR beta CDR3 sequencing. The authors processed their data as follows. Non-productive TCR sequences were discarded, and reads were trimmed to the CDR3 region, with only CDR3s of 7 or more amino acids retained. The MANAFEST web app was used to identify antigen-specific clonotypes by comparing expansion in peptide wells with expansion in reference cultures. Positive clones required FDR<0.05 expansion versus reference and all other wells, odds ratio above 5, and frequency above 0.1% in two replicate wells. A clonotype was called cross-reactive if it was significantly expanded both in SARS-CoV-2 spike wells and in at least one common cold coronavirus spike condition. Levenshtein distance calculated with the stringdist R package was used to assess CDR3 similarity, and unrooted trees were constructed with ape in R 3.6.1. Here the immuneACCESS table is served through TCRdb, limited to in-frame sequences with V and J called. Missing clones are a known gap in these copies; in checked studies unresolved V genes cover under half, and the rest lacks a known reason. The V and J calls and the clone size are those of that table, but D and trimming were determined from the DNA. The sample includes about 26,000 clones, with 75% to 85% observed a single time. Approximately 16% of the sample rests with the top ten.

In the ViraFEST assay, PBMC were stimulated with viral peptide pools, and antigen-specific CD4+ T cell clonotypes were then identified by expansion using TCR sequencing. After more than 9 days of culture, CD4+ T cells were isolated with the EasySep CD4+ T cell isolation kit. Convalescent patients had PCR-confirmed SARS-CoV-2 infection between March and December 2020, before Alpha, Beta and Delta variants emerged in the United States. About 2 million PBMC per well were cultured in IMDM with around 5% human AB serum, roughly 10 IU/ml IL-2 and gentamicin, plus 10 ug/ml peptides. Half of the culture medium was replaced with fresh IL-2-containing medium on days 3 and 7. Unless otherwise noted, each peptide stimulation condition was cultured in triplicate wells. PBMC were separated from whole blood using Ficoll-Paque Plus gradient centrifugation and were then either cryopreserved at -140C or used fresh. Overlapping peptide pools spanned the spike proteins of SARS-CoV-2 and the common cold coronaviruses HCoV-NL63, HCoV-OC43 and HCoV-229E. The QIAamp micro DNA kit was used to extract genomic DNA from the cultured CD4+ T cells.

CDR3 length: 13 amino acids, cysteine to phenylalanine. The retained sequence is limited to the CDR3, 39 bases, with the frame set at the first base. Between the V and J ends, shortened by 1 base and 1 base respectively, the junction contains 4 bases. As encoded in the germline V gene, CDR1 is SGHVS while CDR2 is FQNEAQ. What the study reported, not specific to this receptor: In convalescent patients, the post-vaccine spike-reactive repertoire consisted mainly of new vaccine-induced clones, largely distinct from infection-induced clones. Marked clonal contraction was observed in both infection-induced and vaccine-induced clones at late post-vaccination timepoints, consistent with waning T cell responses. The study was limited by a small number of convalescent patients, and early post-infection timepoints were lacking.

This clone has more than one count but fewer than ten. It lacks a known antigen. No qualities accompany the bases; no much larger clone lies one base away. The chain couples TRBV7-8 to TRBJ1-1; the D gene lacks a confident call. This TCR derives from a human donor who had a prior SARS-CoV-2 infection. This specimen was CD4+ T cells from PBMCs cultured with HCoV-NL63 spike peptides, taken before COVID-19 vaccination. Reading the label with the study, this specimen's cell subset or site is: HCoV-NL63 spike overlapping peptide pool stimulation. The nucleotide sequence is given as TGTGCCAGCAGCTTAGGGCAGAACACTGAAGCTTTCTTT. Translated, this is CASSLGQNTEAFF.